This paragraph covers one TCR beta chain sequence. Its matching antigen is unknown. These data originate in a study of T cell responses to AZD1222 COVID-19 vaccine. Repertoires were generated with immunoSEQ multiplex PCR, while TCRdb's copy carries only in-frame clones and drops some. The sample has approximately 65,000 clones; around 75% are singletons. Germline assignment: CDR1 GTSNPN and CDR2 SVGIG (reference sequence). The germline V and J ends were trimmed by 2 bases and 2 bases, with 7 bases remaining between them. The CDR3 runs 13 residues. Notes on the study in general: Spike-specific TCR depth and breadth grew after two AZD1222 doses. No day 14 peak samples; only post-peak repertoires were characterized.

The clonotype comes from an adult in good health. Here the sequenced sample was peripheral blood, taken on day 0 of AZD1222 vaccination. The V and J genes are TRBV30 and TRBJ1-5; tentatively, D is TRBD1 (5 bases). CDR3 sequence: CAWSTRGNQPQHF. Here the CDR3 DNA reads TGTGCCTGGAGTACCAGGGGCAATCAGCCCCAGCATTTT.